The rows below give T cell receptor beta chains drawn from one sample of a study of T-cell memory formation after mild COVID-19. Each CDR3 protein is one row after TCRdb ran MiXCR on the 5' RACE reads. In the table there are about 210,000 distinct CDR3 sequences, over 9.5% of which are singletons. The sequencing input was PBMCs or a T cell subset sorted from them (not recorded which). Every receptor here comes from a man between 18 and 35 years old who had mild COVID-19 (a few samples of this study predate the infection). Cell type and time point are not known. CDR3s include the opening cysteine and the closing phenylalanine or tryptophan. A D gene is named only where the DNA matches it firmly. The size entry is marked missing in some rows and otherwise reads once, few, many or a size class.

D gene	clone size	V gene	J gene	CDR3 length	CDR3 DNA	CDR3 protein
TRBD2	-	TRBV7-3	TRBJ2-3	16	TGTGCCAGCAGCTCTGGACTAGCCGATGGCACAGATACGCAGTATTTT	CASSSGLADGTDTQYF
TRBD1	many	TRBV4-3	TRBJ1-1	15	TGCGCCAGCAGCCTAGGACAGGTCATGAACACTGAAGCTTTCTTT	CASSLGQVMNTEAFF
-	-	TRBV6-6	TRBJ2-1	15	TGTGCCAGCACAAATCAGCGGGCCCTCTACAATGAGCAGTTCTTC	CASTNQRALYNEQFF
-	-	TRBV20-1	TRBJ1-5	14	TGCAGTGCTAGTCCTCAGGGCACGGTTCAGCCCCAGCATTTT	CSASPQGTVQPQHF
-	few	TRBV7-6	TRBJ1-3	14	TGTGCCAGCAGCCGTGGGGACTCTGGAAACACCATATATTTT	CASSRGDSGNTIYF
-	few	TRBV5-1	TRBJ1-4	13	TGCGCCAGCAGCTCAGAACTGGTCGAAAAACTGTTTTTT	CASSSELVEKLFF
-	many	TRBV7-2	TRBJ2-7	13	TGTGCCAGCAGCGTAGGACGGGACTACGAGCAGTACTTC	CASSVGRDYEQYF
-	few	TRBV20-1	TRBJ1-1	13	TGCAGTGCTAAGAGGCCCGGACGGCCTGAAGCTTTCTTT	CSAKRPGRPEAFF
TRBD1	-	TRBV4-2	TRBJ2-3	16	TGTGCCAGCAGCCAATCCCGACAGGGGGCTCCGAAGACGCAGTATTTT	CASSQSRQGAPKTQYF
-	-	TRBV5-1	TRBJ1-2	14	TGCGCCAGCAGCTTGGCCGGGGACTACTATGGCTACACCTTC	CASSLAGDYYGYTF
-	few	TRBV7-9	TRBJ1-6	13	TGTGCCAGCACCCGAAGACAAGATTCTCCCCTCCACTTT	CASTRRQDSPLHF
-	-	TRBV7-9	TRBJ1-3	16	TGTGCCAGCAGCTCTATTACTTGGAGGACTGGAAACACCATATATTTT	CASSSITWRTGNTIYF
-	once	TRBV12-3/TRBV12-4	TRBJ2-5	13	TGTGCCAGCAGTGTACAGGGCCAGGAGACCCAGTACTTC	CASSVQGQETQYF
-	-	TRBV20-1	TRBJ2-2	15	TGCAGTGCCACCAAGGCAGGGTGGGGGTCCGGGGAGCTGTTTTTT	CSATKAGWGSGELFF
-	few	TRBV25-1	TRBJ2-3	13	TGTGCCAGCAGTGACAGGGGCGCAGATACGCAGTATTTT	CASSDRGADTQYF
-	few	TRBV2	TRBJ1-6	13	TGTGCCAGCAGTCTTGGCGTTAATTCACCCCTCCACTTT	CASSLGVNSPLHF
TRBD1	-	TRBV5-1	TRBJ1-1	15	TGCGCCAGCAGCAGCGGGACATACAGGGGCACTGAAGCTTTCTTT	CASSSGTYRGTEAFF
-	many	TRBV7-8	TRBJ2-1	17	TGTGCCAGCTTCGACGTGGAGAATCGGGGTCCCCACAATGAGCAGTTCTTC	CASFDVENRGPHNEQFF
-	few	TRBV7-2	TRBJ1-1	15	TGTGCCAGCAGCTTAGGGTGGCAGATGAACACTGAAGCTTTCTTT	CASSLGWQMNTEAFF
-	few	TRBV3-1	TRBJ2-7	12	TGTGCCAGCAGCCAAGAAGGTGGAGGGCAGTACTTC	CASSQEGGGQYF
-	few	TRBV28	TRBJ1-1	13	TGTGCCAGCAGCTACACACAAAACGCTGAAGCTTTCTTT	CASSYTQNAEAFF
-	-	TRBV6-5	TRBJ2-5	14	TGTGCCAGCAGTTACACGGCAGGGGAAGAGACCCAGTACTTC	CASSYTAGEETQYF
TRBD1	many	TRBV5-1	TRBJ2-1	15	TGCGCCAGCAGCATCGGGACAGCAGAAGTTAATGAGCAGTTCTTC	CASSIGTAEVNEQFF
-	few	TRBV5-1	TRBJ1-1	14	TGCGCCAGCAGTTTGGGACAACCCAACACTGAAGCTTTCTTT	CASSLGQPNTEAFF
-	few	TRBV9	TRBJ1-6	13	TGTGCCAGCAGCGCCCGGTCCAGTTCACCCCTCCACTTT	CASSARSSSPLHF
TRBD2	-	TRBV12-5	TRBJ2-2	15	TGTGCTAGTGCCCGGGGGGATTACAACACCGGGGAGCTGTTTTTT	CASARGDYNTGELFF
-	few	TRBV12-3/TRBV12-4	TRBJ2-1	14	TGTGCCAGCAGTTTATACGGGTCGCGCTTCGAGCAGTTCTTC	CASSLYGSRFEQFF
-	-	TRBV24-1	TRBJ2-3	16	TGTGCCACCAGTGATGTATCCGGGACTAGCACAGATACGCAGTATTTT	CATSDVSGTSTDTQYF
-	few	TRBV20-1	TRBJ2-3	15	TGCAGTGCTAGGGGGAATCCGGGAAGCACAGATACGCAGTATTTT	CSARGNPGSTDTQYF
-	-	TRBV7-2	TRBJ2-1	17	TGTGCCAGCAGCTTAGGCCCAGGGGGGACTAGTGGTTCTGAGCAGTTCTTC	CASSLGPGGTSGSEQFF
-	many	TRBV5-1	TRBJ2-6	14	TGCGCCAGCAACCCGATCTCTGGGGCCAACGTCCTGACTTTC	CASNPISGANVLTF
-	-	TRBV21-1	TRBJ1-1	16	TGTGCCAGCAGCTCGCCAGGCCAGGCTCGCAGCACTGAAGCTCTCTTT	CASSSPGQARSTEALF
TRBD1	few	TRBV20-1	TRBJ1-2	14	TGCAGTGCTAGCTCAGGACAGGGCAGCTATGGCTACACCTTC	CSASSGQGSYGYTF